The present T cell receptor beta chain was sequenced within a study of T-cell memory formation after mild COVID-19 (dated by TCRdb to the early 2020s). As for the study more broadly: Most TCR sequence clusters were specific to one of the two donors. In a couple of donors, T-cell clones that expanded and contracted after mild COVID-19 were tracked by sequencing TCRalpha and TCRbeta repertoires over time. Two young, previously healthy adult volunteers, one female and one male, were included in the cohort. General findings and caveats noted by the study authors: Some responding clones were detected in pre-infection memory, which suggested that pre-existing cross-reactive memory T cells had joined the SARS-CoV-2 response. Contracting CD4+ clones turned up mainly in the CM and EM memory subsets, whereas EMRA was where CD8+ clones were enriched. Only two mild cases were covered by the study, and larger cohorts that include severe cases with pre-infection samples were considered necessary. Whether the second-wave clones peaking on day 37 were SARS-CoV-2 specific was not confirmed. From day 15 to 85, contracting clones showed balanced CD4/CD8 phenotypes, whereas a second wave of clones that expanded from day 15 to 37 leaned towards CD4+.

CDR1 MDHEN and CDR2 SYDVKM were looked up in the germline V gene. At the junction V is shortened by 6 bases and J by 8 bases, with 13 bases in between. The CDR3 holds 13 amino acids from the cysteine to the phenylalanine. Only the CDR3 part of the read is kept: 39 bases, read in frame from the first base. This clonotype has ten or more counts. Its antigen has not been determined. Per-base qualities were not stored, and no clone one base away is much larger. PBMCs were isolated by Ficoll-Paque density gradient centrifugation. These reads were obtained on an Illumina NovaSeq 6000. TCRalpha and TCRbeta cDNA libraries were constructed by 5'RACE with constant-segment primers, with sample barcodes and unique molecular identifiers being introduced. Trizol reagent was used to extract RNA from every sample. Amplification of the libraries took two PCR steps, and the second step added a second sample barcode plus Illumina TruSeq adapters. Libraries were sequenced on an Illumina NovaSeq with 2 x 150 bp paired-end reads. Per the authors' processing: Reads were demultiplexed and collapsed into UMI-guided consensus sequences with migec v1.2.7. With mixcr v2.1.11, UMI consensuses were aligned to TRA and TRB V and J templates and assembled into clonotypes. Clonotypes were classified as expanded or contracted when called significant by both edgeR and NoisET, with noise models trained on biological replicates. For edgeR calls, the cutoffs were a false discovery rate-adjusted p below 0.01 and a log2 fold-change threshold of 1. As an exploratory analysis of dynamics, max-normalized trajectories of the 1000 most abundant clonotypes were examined by PCA with hierarchical clustering. Separately sequenced CD4+ and CD8+ repertoires were used to assign the CD4 or CD8 phenotype of responding clones. TCRdb handled the public reads itself, with Q25 trimming in fastp and clone calling in MiXCR, and kept productive beta chains. Each CDR3 protein gets just one entry, which takes the most common genes and DNA from the rows behind it. These V and J calls originate from TCRdb's pipeline instead of the authors' own analysis. In all, the sample holds about 62,000 distinct CDR3 sequences, and less than 9.5% of those were seen once. The leading ten clones occupy approximately 1% of the sample.

This sequence was found in a man aged 18 to 29 who had mild COVID-19 (a few samples of this study predate the infection). The sample titles of this study are shuffled in the database, so cell type and time point are left out; the donor was told from shared clones. The specimen sequenced was PBMCs or a T cell subset sorted from them (not recorded which). The chain is made from TRBV28 and TRBJ2-2, with the D gene not confidently named. The DNA sequence is as follows: TGTGCCAGCAGACTTAAAAACTATGGGGAGCTGTTTTTT. This is translated as CASRLKNYGELFF. With the rest looked up from the reference TRBV28 and TRBJ2-2 genes rather than sequenced, the full variable domain is DVKVTQSSRYLVKRTGEKVFLECVQDMDHENMFWYRQDPGLGLRLIYFSYDVKMKEKGDIPEGYSVSREKKERFSLILESASTNQTSMYLCASRLKNYGELFFGEGSRLTVL.